A single sample is the source of the 17 T cell receptor beta chains below, sequenced in a study of T-cell reconstitution after alpha-beta-depleted transplantation in children. Unique molecular identifiers featured in how the TCRbeta library was prepared. A single record per CDR3 protein comes from TCRdb applying MiXCR to the PCR reads. This sample carries some 590,000 distinct CDR3 sequences, over 9.5% of them seen once, and the ten largest clones take 3.5% to 5%. Sequences were derived from PBMCs from the stem cell graft donor, sampled from the stem cell graft. These receptors were taken from a human donor who donated a stem cell graft to a child with acute myeloid leukemia.

This clonotype was seen only a few times. The chain carries TRBV15 and TRBJ1-1; D gene ambiguous. The CDR3 has 13 amino acids. Deletions cut 9 bases from V and 1 base from J, with 12 bases between. CDR1 LNHNV and CDR2 YYDKDF come from the germline V gene (reference sequence). This chain's CDR3 is CATGRTQNTEAFF. CDR3 sequence (DNA): TGTGCCACGGGGAGGACGCAGAACACTGAAGCTTTCTTT. Drawing the rest from reference TRBV15 and TRBJ1-1, the complete variable domain is DAMVIQNPRYQVTQFGKPVTLSCSQTLNHNVMYWYQQKSSQAPKLLFHYYDKDFNNEADTPDNFQSRRPNTSFCFLDIRSPGLGDTAMYLCATGRTQNTEAFFGQGTRLTVV.

The chain recombines TRBV27 with TRBJ2-7; weak D call: TRBD1 (5 bases). V lost 0 bases and J lost 2, with 14 bases in between. The CDR3 covers 16 residues. The germline V gene encodes CDR1 MNHEY and CDR2 SMNVEV (reference sequence). The CDR3 region is CASSLSGVVRAYEQYF. The CDR3 region has the DNA TGTGCCAGCAGTTTATCAGGGGTCGTAAGGGCCTACGAGCAGTACTTC.

V gene TRBV29-1 combines with J gene TRBJ2-7; 10 bases align to TRBD1. V lost 1 base to trimming and J lost 1 base; unmatched junction nucleotides: 7. Germline loops: CDR1 SQVTM, CDR2 ANQGSEA. The CDR3 sequence is 16 residues long. The CDR3 DNA reads TGCAGCGTTGAAGCTGGACAGGGGGTGAATTCCTACGAGCAGTACTTC. It codes for CSVEAGQGVNSYEQYF.

The chain links TRBV11-2 to TRBJ2-2, with TRBD2 matching 12 bases. This CDR3 is built from 18 residues. CDR1 SGHAT and CDR2 FQNNGV come from the germline V gene. V lost 5 bases, J lost 6 bases, and 13 bases stayed unmatched. The CDR3 nucleotides are TGTGCCAGCAGCCCCCGACTAGCGGGAGAATTTGGGGCCGGGGAGCTGTTTTTT. Translation gives CASSPRLAGEFGAGELFF.

This clonotype was recorded a few times. The junction and the germline gene differ at one end; a read error may be behind it. The chain recombines TRBV12-3 or TRBV12-4 with TRBJ2-2; 11 bases are shared with TRBD2. This CDR3 is built from 15 residues. The CDR3 DNA reads TGTGCCAGCAGTATAGCGGGAGGGCAGTACGGGGAGCTGTTTTTT. Residues: CASSIAGGQYGELFF.

The V gene is TRBV30, the J gene TRBJ2-1; the D is unclear. The germline V and J ends were trimmed by 7 bases and 1 base, with 11 bases remaining between them. CDR1 GTSNPN and CDR2 SVGIG come from the germline V gene (reference sequence). This CDR3 is built from 13 residues. The CDR3 nucleotides are TGTGCCTCCTGGACGGATTCCTACAATGAGCAGTTCTTC. Protein: CASWTDSYNEQFF.

In its sample, this clonotype was seen a few times. This chain connects TRBV3-1 to TRBJ2-5, with D unclear. The V end was cut by 5 bases, the J end by 4 bases, with 5 bases between. The CDR3 spans 11 residues. Germline values: CDR1 LGHDT, CDR2 YNNKEL (reference sequence). CDR3 sequence reads: CASSNTETQYF. CDR3 bases: TGTGCCAGCAGCAACACAGAGACCCAGTACTTC.

This clonotype came up a few times. V and J are TRBV4-1 and TRBJ2-1, with 8 nucleotides matching TRBD2. J was trimmed by 8 bases and V by 1 base; bases with no gene match: 10. The CDR3 loop spans 16 amino acids. From germline, CDR1 is MGHRA and CDR2 YSYEKL. This CDR3 is CASSQGLAGRLDEQFF. The CDR3 DNA sequence: TGCGCCAGCAGCCAAGGGTTAGCGGGAAGATTAGATGAGCAGTTCTTC.

This clonotype was counted between two and nine times. The chain couples TRBV7-3 to TRBJ2-3; TRBD2 matches 8 bases. The CDR3 is made up of 14 amino acids. Trimming removed 8 bases from V and 5 bases from J; junction bases left unmatched: 9. The germline gives CDR1 SGHTA, CDR2 FQGTGA. CDR3 sequence: CASSPDSGKDTQYF. CDR3 nucleotides: TGTGCCAGCTCGCCAGATAGCGGGAAAGATACGCAGTATTTT. Drawing the rest from reference TRBV7-3 and TRBJ2-3, the complete variable domain is GAGVSQTPSNKVTEKGKYVELRCDPISGHTALYWYRQSLGQGPEFLIYFQGTGAADDSGLPNDRFFAVRPEGSVSTLKIQRTERGDSAVYLCASSPDSGKDTQYFGPGTRLTVL.

The V call is TRBV4-2, the J call TRBJ2-4; TRBD2 might be the D (5 bases). The CDR3 covers 17 residues. With 0 bases removed from V and 3 bases from J, the gap between germline ends came to 15 bases. The germline V gene encodes CDR1 LGHNA and CDR2 YNFKEQ. CDR3 in amino acids: CASSQDGLALDKNIQYF. CDR3 coding DNA: TGTGCCAGCAGCCAAGATGGTCTAGCTCTGGACAAAAACATTCAGTACTTC.

This clonotype was recorded many times. V is TRBV5-1 and J is TRBJ2-2; D possibly uses TRBD1 or TRBD2 (5 bases each). From germline, CDR1 is SGHRS and CDR2 YFSETQ. This CDR3 contains 14 residues. V was shortened by 1 base and J by 7 bases, with 11 bases between the two germline ends. CDR3 in amino acids: CASSLTLGDGELFF. Here the CDR3 DNA reads TGCGCCAGCAGCTTGACACTGGGGGACGGGGAGCTGTTTTTT.

V and J are TRBV30 and TRBJ2-6; no clear D. CDR1 and CDR2 (germline): GTSNPN, SVGIG (reference sequence). The V end lost 5 bases, the J end lost 0 bases, and 2 bases lay between the germline ends. The CDR3 covers 12 residues. This CDR3 reads CAWASGANVLTF. The CDR3 nucleotides are TGTGCCTGGGCCTCTGGGGCCAACGTCCTGACTTTC.

The genes are TRBV6-1 and TRBJ2-1; 7 nucleotides line up with TRBD1. This CDR3 has 14 amino acids. From germline, CDR1 is MNHNS and CDR2 SASEGT. V lost 7 bases, J lost 5 bases, and 8 bases stayed unmatched. The DNA for the CDR3 is TGTGCCAGCATTCCCGGGACAGTTAACAATGAGCAGTTCTTC. This encodes CASIPGTVNNEQFF.

This clonotype was seen only a few times. The rearrangement joins TRBV7-2 to TRBJ2-7; TRBD1 matches at 9 bases. This CDR3 spans 15 amino acids. V lost 3 bases, J lost 2 bases, and 5 bases stayed unmatched. Germline CDR1 SGHTA, CDR2 FQGNSA. The CDR3 is CASSFARTGAYEQYF. The CDR3 bases are TGTGCCAGCAGCTTCGCACGGACAGGGGCCTACGAGCAGTACTTC.

In this sample, this clonotype turned up a few times. The chain is built from TRBV6-5 and TRBJ2-2; D could derive from TRBD1 or TRBD2 (5 bases each). Germline-derived CDR1 and CDR2 are MNHEY and SVGAGI. CDR3 length: 17 amino acids. Trimming pared 0 bases from V and 6 bases from J, leaving 17 bases between. CDR3 region: CASSYSGRPNRAGELFF. CDR3 in DNA: TGTGCCAGCAGTTACTCGGGACGCCCGAATAGGGCCGGGGAGCTGTTTTTT.

This clonotype was picked up a small number of times. V usage is TRBV7-2 and J usage is TRBJ2-1, with 11 bases fitting TRBD1. With 5 bases clipped from V and 6 bases from J, the junction kept 12 bases outside the gene matches. In germline, CDR1 is SGHTA, CDR2 FQGNSA. The CDR3 contains 17 residues. For the CDR3, the DNA is TGTGCCAGCAGCCAAAGCTCCGGACAGGGGGCGATCAATGAGCAGTTCTTC. Translation: CASSQSSGQGAINEQFF. Full variable domain (rest looked up from reference TRBV7-2 and TRBJ2-1): GAGVSQSPSNKVTEKGKDVELRCDPISGHTALYWYRQSLGQGLEFLIYFQGNSAPDKSGLPSDRFSAERTGGSVSTLTIQRTQQEDSAVYLCASSQSSGQGAINEQFFGPGTRLTVL.

This clonotype was seen at least ten times. This CDR3 reads CASKEGGDNEQFF. The CDR3 bases are TGTGCCAGCAAAGAGGGGGGAGACAATGAGCAGTTCTTC. V gene TRBV7-2 combines with J gene TRBJ2-1, with D possibly called TRBD1 or TRBD2 (6 bases each). The CDR3 consists of 13 residues. V dropped 7 bases and J dropped 5 bases, with 12 bases sitting between them. Germline V gene lookup returns CDR1 SGHTA and CDR2 FQGNSA.